The rows below give T cell receptor beta chains drawn from one sample of a study of blood T cell repertoires in COVID-19. Sequenced by immunoSEQ multiplex PCR; TCRdb stores in-frame clones only, minus some. The sample contains approximately 59,000 clones, about 81% of which appear only once. The sample comprised peripheral blood. The receptors stem from an elderly man with acute or convalescent COVID-19. Both conserved end residues are part of each CDR3. A D gene is named only where the DNA matches it firmly. Not every row has a clone size; where given, it reads once, few, many or a size class.

j_gene | abundance | d_gene | v_gene | CDR3aa | CDR3nt
TRBJ2-7 | - | - | TRBV9 | CASSVRWATAGPYQAYEQYF | TGTGCCAGCAGCGTACGTTGGGCCACGGCCGGCCCCTACCAAGCCTACGAGCAGTACTTC
TRBJ2-5 | - | TRBD1 | TRBV11-1 | CASSNQGALEETQYF | TGTGCCAGCAGCAATCAGGGGGCTTTGGAAGAGACCCAGTACTTC
TRBJ2-3 | - | TRBD2 | TRBV27 | CASRRGVAAGATDTQYF | TGTGCCAGCAGAAGGGGGGTAGCAGCGGGGGCCACAGATACGCAGTATTTT
TRBJ2-1 | - | - | TRBV14 | CASSQARGTAGAYNEQFF | TGTGCCAGCAGCCAAGCCCGGGGGACGGCCGGCGCCTACAATGAGCAGTTCTTC
TRBJ2-3 | - | - | TRBV2 | CASSDYDTDTQYF | TGTGCCAGCAGTGACTACGACACAGATACGCAGTATTTT
TRBJ2-3 | - | TRBD1 | TRBV5-4 | CASSLVGQGADTQYF | TGTGCCAGCAGCTTGGTGGGACAGGGGGCAGATACGCAGTATTTT
TRBJ2-3 | - | TRBD2 | TRBV12-5 | CASGLAGVTDTQYF | TGTGCTAGTGGTCTAGCGGGAGTGACAGATACGCAGTATTTT
TRBJ1-4 | - | - | TRBV18 | CASSEDKAVGKLFF | TGTGCCAGCTCGGAAGACAAGGCTGTAGGAAAACTGTTTTTT
TRBJ2-3 | - | TRBD2 | TRBV29-1 | CSAPARAGGLTTSTDTQYF | TGCAGCGCCCCCGCAAGAGCGGGGGGCCTGACGACTAGCACAGATACGCAGTATTTT
TRBJ1-2 | once | - | TRBV5-8 | CASSLYSGYGYTF | TGTGCCAGCAGCCTCTACAGTGGCTATGGCTACACCTTC
TRBJ2-1 | - | - | TRBV4-2 | CASSQDAGLHSYNEQFF | TGTGCCAGCAGCCAAGATGCGGGGCTCCACTCCTACAATGAGCAGTTCTTC
TRBJ2-3 | - | TRBD2 | TRBV5-1 | CASSLTGTSGTDTQYF | TGCGCCAGCAGCTTAACCGGGACTAGCGGAACAGATACGCAGTATTTT
TRBJ2-7 | few | TRBD1 | TRBV27 | CASSPPTVRTGVIYEQYF | TGTGCCAGCAGTCCCCCCACTGTCAGGACAGGGGTAATCTACGAGCAGTACTTC
TRBJ2-2 | once | TRBD1 | TRBV29-1 | CSARQGTPGELFF | TGCAGCGCCCGACAGGGGACCCCCGGGGAGCTGTTTTTT
TRBJ2-7 | few | TRBD1 | TRBV4-1 | CASSGDRGKYEQYF | TGCGCCAGCAGCGGGGACAGGGGGAAGTACGAGCAGTACTTC
TRBJ2-1 | - | TRBD1 | TRBV5-5 | CASSWGDRGNEQFF | TGTGCCAGCAGCTGGGGGGACAGGGGCAATGAGCAGTTCTTC
TRBJ2-1 | - | TRBD2 | TRBV4-2 | CASGYPGLAGYNEQFF | TGTGCCAGCGGTTACCCGGGACTAGCGGGATACAATGAGCAGTTCTTC
TRBJ2-3 | - | - | TRBV6-5 | CASRTSWSTDTQYF | TGTGCCAGCAGAACTAGCTGGAGCACAGATACGCAGTATTTT
TRBJ1-1 | - | - | TRBV30 | CAWMKYSSAEAFF | TGTGCCTGGATGAAATACTCGAGCGCTGAAGCTTTCTTT
TRBJ1-2 | - | TRBD1 | TRBV10-3 | CAISLTGLRGYTF | TGTGCCATCAGCTTGACAGGGCTCAGGGGCTACACCTTC
TRBJ2-3 | - | TRBD2 | TRBV27 | CASSPPGLGTQYF | TGTGCCAGCAGTCCTCCGGGACTAGGTACGCAGTATTTT
TRBJ2-3 | - | - | TRBV2 | CASSVGRGDTQYF | TGTGCCAGCAGTGTGGGGAGAGGCGATACGCAGTATTTT
TRBJ2-1 | - | TRBD2 | TRBV9 | CASSGRVAGGHEQFF | TGTGCCAGCAGCGGCCGGGTCGCGGGAGGGCATGAGCAGTTCTTC
TRBJ1-1 | - | TRBD1 | TRBV5-1 | CASSGDRVNTEAFF | TGCGCCAGCAGCGGGGACAGGGTGAACACTGAAGCTTTCTTT
TRBJ1-5 | - | TRBD1 | TRBV5-6 | CASSLETGRRNQPQHF | TGTGCCAGCAGCTTGGAGACAGGGCGGCGCAATCAGCCCCAGCATTTT
TRBJ1-5 | - | - | TRBV27 | CASSLYRSNQPQHF | TGTGCCAGCAGTTTATATCGTAGCAATCAGCCCCAGCATTTT
TRBJ1-3 | - | - | TRBV4-3 | CASSQALSGNTIYF | TGCGCCAGCAGCCAAGCCCTCTCTGGAAACACCATATATTTT
TRBJ1-1 | - | - | TRBV27 | CASSNRVSAFF | TGTGCCAGCAGTAACAGGGTCTCGGCTTTCTTT
TRBJ2-1 | - | - | TRBV20-1 | CSAADNEQFF | TGCAGTGCCGCAGACAATGAGCAGTTCTTC
TRBJ2-7 | few | - | TRBV7-2 | CASSLSGARYEQYF | TGTGCCAGCAGCTTGTCAGGGGCCCGTTACGAGCAGTACTTC
TRBJ1-2 | - | - | TRBV19 | CASSRVPTANYGYTF | TGTGCCAGTAGTAGGGTCCCGACAGCAAACTATGGCTACACCTTC
TRBJ2-5 | - | - | TRBV9 | CASGMGGAETQYF | TGTGCCAGCGGGATGGGGGGAGCAGAGACCCAGTACTTC
TRBJ2-5 | - | - | TRBV15 | CATSRGPDTYQETQYF | TGTGCCACCAGCAGAGGACCGGACACATACCAAGAGACCCAGTACTTC
TRBJ2-3 | - | TRBD2 | TRBV7-3 | CASSSDTGLAGYSTDTQYF | TGTGCCAGCAGCTCGGATACCGGACTAGCGGGGTACAGCACAGATACGCAGTATTTT
TRBJ2-1 | - | TRBD1 | TRBV2 | CASSPGTGGGEQFF | TGTGCCAGCAGTCCCGGGACAGGGGGAGGTGAGCAGTTCTTC
TRBJ2-3 | - | - | TRBV3-1/TRBV3-2 | CASSQDVGAADTQYF | TGTGCCAGCAGCCAAGATGTAGGGGCGGCAGATACGCAGTATTTT
TRBJ1-1 | once | TRBD1 | TRBV9 | CASSVGGGPEAFF | TGTGCCAGCAGCGTAGGAGGGGGCCCTGAAGCTTTCTTT
TRBJ2-5 | - | TRBD2 | TRBV18 | CASSSYSGYQQETQYF | TGTGCCAGCTCATCGTATAGCGGGTACCAACAAGAGACCCAGTACTTC
TRBJ1-6 | - | - | TRBV4-1 | CASSRVQGIRVGSPLHF | TGCGCCAGCAGCCGGGTACAGGGAATCAGGGTCGGATCACCCCTCCACTTT
TRBJ2-2 | - | TRBD2 | TRBV5-5 | CASSLALAVGLGELFF | TGTGCCAGCAGCTTAGCGCTAGCGGTAGGGCTGGGGGAGCTGTTTTTT
TRBJ2-7 | - | TRBD2 | TRBV7-6 | CASSPRLGEGSEQYF | TGTGCCAGCAGCCCTCGCCTCGGGGAGGGGAGCGAGCAGTACTTC
TRBJ2-6 | - | - | TRBV7-2 | CASSKTFISGANVLTF | TGTGCCAGCAGCAAGACATTTATCTCTGGGGCCAACGTCCTGACTTTC
TRBJ1-1 | - | - | TRBV30 | CAWNWGGAFGEAFF | TGTGCCTGGAATTGGGGTGGGGCTTTCGGTGAAGCTTTCTTT
TRBJ1-1 | - | - | TRBV3-1/TRBV3-2 | CASSQDSSGSIAEAFF | TGTGCCAGCAGCCAAGATTCTTCAGGCTCCATCGCTGAAGCTTTCTTT
TRBJ2-7 | once | TRBD2 | TRBV19 | CASSISGSAPYEQYF | TGTGCCAGTAGTATTAGCGGGAGCGCTCCTTACGAGCAGTACTTC
TRBJ1-3 | - | - | TRBV5-3 | CARSAEDQGNTIYF | TGTGCCAGAAGCGCCGAGGATCAGGGAAACACCATATATTTT
TRBJ2-2 | - | - | TRBV5-1 | CASSVQTTNTGELFF | TGCGCCAGCAGCGTGCAGACAACTAACACCGGGGAGCTGTTTTTT
TRBJ1-3 | - | - | TRBV9 | CASSVQDNSGNTIYF | TGTGCCAGCAGCGTACAGGACAACTCTGGAAACACCATATATTTT
TRBJ2-2 | - | TRBD1 | TRBV24-1 | CATSDYGTEPGELFF | TGTGCCACCAGTGACTACGGGACAGAACCCGGTGAGCTGTTTTTT
TRBJ2-3 | - | TRBD1 | TRBV29-1 | CSVTGVGVDTQYF | TGCAGCGTTACAGGGGTCGGTGTAGATACGCAGTATTTT
TRBJ2-3 | - | - | TRBV6-5 | CASSKQDTQYF | TGTGCCAGCAGCAAGCAAGATACGCAGTATTTT
TRBJ2-7 | - | - | TRBV27 | CASSLVRASSSYEQYF | TGTGCCAGCAGTTTAGTGAGGGCAAGTAGTTCCTACGAGCAGTACTTC
TRBJ2-3 | - | - | TRBV5-1 | CASSPQPGAYSTDTQYF | TGCGCCAGCAGCCCTCAGCCTGGGGCCTATAGCACAGATACGCAGTATTTT
TRBJ1-2 | - | TRBD1 | TRBV29-1 | CSVGDSRNYGYTF | TGCAGCGTGGGGGACAGCCGTAACTATGGCTACACCTTC
TRBJ2-7 | - | TRBD2 | TRBV19 | CASSMMGLAGVGAYEQYF | TGTGCCAGTAGTATGATGGGACTAGCGGGGGTCGGCGCCTACGAGCAGTACTTC
TRBJ1-1 | - | - | TRBV6-5 | CASSYSLRGDTEAFF | TGTGCCAGCAGTTACTCCCTTCGCGGGGACACTGAAGCTTTCTTT
TRBJ2-1 | once | - | TRBV18 | CASSPSRSNEQFF | TGTGCCAGCTCCCCGTCCCGGTCCAATGAGCAGTTCTTC
TRBJ2-3 | - | - | TRBV3-1/TRBV3-2 | CASSQSLAEDTQYF | TGTGCCAGCAGCCAATCTCTAGCCGAGGATACGCAGTATTTT
TRBJ2-3 | - | TRBD1 | TRBV19 | CASSSGGVADTQYF | TGTGCCAGTAGTTCAGGGGGAGTTGCAGATACGCAGTATTTT